The count of the clone carrying this T cell receptor (beta chain) is one. RNA was extracted with the RNeasy kit, and a quantity of about 0.45 to 1 ug was reverse transcribed using random hexamers. TCRdb re-called the immunoSEQ multiplex PCR reads with MiXCR, one entry per CDR3 protein. The sample has some 100,000 distinct CDR3 sequences, more than 85% seen once. The data belong to a study of CD8 T cells in Susac syndrome. Germline CDR1 is MNHEY and CDR2 is SVGAGI. Trimming left V 2 bases short and J 9 bases short, with 5 bases between. This CDR3 is built from 12 residues. The chain carries TRBV6-5 and TRBJ1-6; no clear D. The sample was CD4+ T cells from PBMCs. The receptor was derived from a human donor with multiple sclerosis. DNA for the CDR3: TGTGCCAGCAGTTACGAGGGTTCACCCCTCCACTTT. It yields the protein CASSYEGSPLHF.